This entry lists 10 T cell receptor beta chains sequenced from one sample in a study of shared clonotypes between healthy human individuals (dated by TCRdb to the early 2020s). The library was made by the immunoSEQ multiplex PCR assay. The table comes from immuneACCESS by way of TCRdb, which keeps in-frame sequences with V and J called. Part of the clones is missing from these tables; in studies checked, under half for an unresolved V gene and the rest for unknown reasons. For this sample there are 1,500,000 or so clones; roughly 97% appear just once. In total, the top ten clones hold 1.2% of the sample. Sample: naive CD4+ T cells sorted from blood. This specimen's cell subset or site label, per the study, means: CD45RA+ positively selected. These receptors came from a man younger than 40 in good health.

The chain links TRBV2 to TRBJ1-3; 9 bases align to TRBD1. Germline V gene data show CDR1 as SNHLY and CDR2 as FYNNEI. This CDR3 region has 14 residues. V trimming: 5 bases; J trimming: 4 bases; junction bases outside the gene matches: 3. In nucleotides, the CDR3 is TGTGCCAGCAGTTCCGGACAGGGGGGAAACACCATATATTTT. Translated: CASSSGQGGNTIYF.

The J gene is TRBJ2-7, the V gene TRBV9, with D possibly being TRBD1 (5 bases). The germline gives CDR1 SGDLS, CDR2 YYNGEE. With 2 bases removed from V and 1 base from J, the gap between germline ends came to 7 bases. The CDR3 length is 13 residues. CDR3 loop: CASSVDSSYEQYF. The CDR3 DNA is TGTGCCAGCAGCGTCGACAGTTCCTACGAGCAGTACTTC.

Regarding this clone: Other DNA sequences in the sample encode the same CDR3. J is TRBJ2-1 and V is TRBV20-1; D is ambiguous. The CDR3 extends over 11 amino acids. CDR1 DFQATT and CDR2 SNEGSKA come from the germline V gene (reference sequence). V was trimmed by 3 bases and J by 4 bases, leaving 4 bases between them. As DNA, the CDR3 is TGCAGTGCTAGGGAGTACAATGAGCAGTTCTTC. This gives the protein CSAREYNEQFF.

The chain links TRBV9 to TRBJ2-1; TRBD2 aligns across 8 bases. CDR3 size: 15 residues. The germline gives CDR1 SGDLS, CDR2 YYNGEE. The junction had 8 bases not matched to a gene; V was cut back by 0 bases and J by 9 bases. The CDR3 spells CASSVDGTSLGEQFF. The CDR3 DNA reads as TGTGCCAGCAGCGTAGATGGGACTAGTCTGGGTGAGCAGTTCTTC.

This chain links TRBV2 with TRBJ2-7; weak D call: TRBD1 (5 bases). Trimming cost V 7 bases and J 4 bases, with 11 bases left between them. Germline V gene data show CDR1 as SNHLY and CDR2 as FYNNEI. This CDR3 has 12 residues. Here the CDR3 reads CASTLDKYEQYF. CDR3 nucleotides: TGTGCCAGCACCTTGGACAAGTACGAGCAGTACTTC.

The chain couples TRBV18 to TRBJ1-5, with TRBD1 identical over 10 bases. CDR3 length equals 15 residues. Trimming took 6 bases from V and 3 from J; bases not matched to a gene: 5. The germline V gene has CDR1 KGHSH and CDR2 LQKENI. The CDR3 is CASSPGTGVNQPQHF. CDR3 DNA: TGTGCCAGCTCTCCCGGGACAGGGGTCAATCAGCCCCAGCATTTT. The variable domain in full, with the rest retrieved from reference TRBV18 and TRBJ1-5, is NAGVMQNPRHLVRRRGQEARLRCSPMKGHSHVYWYRQLPEEGLKFMVYLQKENIIDESGMPKERFSAEFPKEGPSILRIQQVVRGDSAAYFCASSPGTGVNQPQHFGDGTRLSIL.

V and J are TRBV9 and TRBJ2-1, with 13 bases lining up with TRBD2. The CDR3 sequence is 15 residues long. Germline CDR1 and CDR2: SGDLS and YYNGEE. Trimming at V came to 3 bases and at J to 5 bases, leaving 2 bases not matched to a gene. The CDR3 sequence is CASSATSGRHNEQFF. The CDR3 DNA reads TGTGCCAGCAGCGCGACTAGCGGGAGGCACAATGAGCAGTTCTTC.

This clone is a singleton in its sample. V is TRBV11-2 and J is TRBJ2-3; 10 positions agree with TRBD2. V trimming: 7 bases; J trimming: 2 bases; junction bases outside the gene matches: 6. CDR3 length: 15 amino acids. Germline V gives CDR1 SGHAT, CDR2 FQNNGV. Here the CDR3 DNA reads TGTGCCAGCAACGGACTAGCGGTATACACAGATACGCAGTATTTT. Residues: CASNGLAVYTDTQYF.

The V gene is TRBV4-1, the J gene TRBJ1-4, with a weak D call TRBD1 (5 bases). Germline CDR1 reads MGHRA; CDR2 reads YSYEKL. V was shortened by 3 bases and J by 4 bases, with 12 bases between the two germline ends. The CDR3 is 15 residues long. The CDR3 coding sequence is TGCGCCAGCAGCCAGACCGGGGCCAATAATGAAAAACTGTTTTTT. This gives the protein CASSQTGANNEKLFF.

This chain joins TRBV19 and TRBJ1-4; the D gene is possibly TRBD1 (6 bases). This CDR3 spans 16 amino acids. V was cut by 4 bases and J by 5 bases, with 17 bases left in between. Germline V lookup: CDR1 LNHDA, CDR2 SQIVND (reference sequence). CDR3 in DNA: TGTGCCAGTAGTACCTCGCGTGCAGGGGCCAATGAAAAACTGTTTTTT. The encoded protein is CASSTSRAGANEKLFF.